These T cell receptor beta chains were read from a single sample in a study of cytomegalovirus exposure and HLA in healthy donors. The table came from immunoSEQ multiplex PCR; TCRdb's copy has only in-frame clones and leaves some out. The top ten clones hold roughly 10% of a sample with 180,000 or so clones, approximately 85% of them seen once. The sequenced sample consisted of PBMCs. These receptors all stem from a man younger than 30 in good health and CMV-seropositive. CDR3s include the opening cysteine and the closing phenylalanine or tryptophan. D genes are given only for firm matches. Size values are once, few and many counts, or a class for expanded clones, and some rows have none.

j_call,d_call,clone_size,v_call,cdr3_nt,cdr3_aa
TRBJ2-3,TRBD2,NA,TRBV5-1,TGCGCCAGCAGCCCCCGACTAGCGGGGGCCACAGATACGCAGTATTTT,CASSPRLAGATDTQYF
TRBJ1-6,NA,once,TRBV2,TGTGCCAGCAGTGACCCAACCGACAGGTCACCCCTCCACTTT,CASSDPTDRSPLHF
TRBJ2-3,TRBD2,NA,TRBV10-1,TGCGCCAGCAGTGACCCTAGCGGGGGGGCGACAGATACGCAGTATTTT,CASSDPSGGATDTQYF
TRBJ1-4,NA,NA,TRBV7-6,TGTGCCAGCAGCTTAGACAGGACCCTTAGTGAAAAACTGTTTTTT,CASSLDRTLSEKLFF
TRBJ2-5,NA,NA,TRBV7-9,TGTGCCAGCAGTCCGCTCCCTGTTCCTAACGCCCGAGAGACCCAGTACTTC,CASSPLPVPNARETQYF
TRBJ2-3,TRBD2,few,TRBV10-1,TGCGCCAGCAGCCGCAAAGCGGGGTCCACAGATACGCAGTATTTT,CASSRKAGSTDTQYF
TRBJ1-1,NA,few,TRBV5-1,TGCGCCAGCAGCTTGGGATGGGGCATGAACACTGAAGCTTTCTTT,CASSLGWGMNTEAFF
TRBJ1-2,NA,NA,TRBV5-5,TGTGCCAGCAGCTTCTCTACGGGGTACTATGGCTACACCTTC,CASSFSTGYYGYTF
TRBJ1-4,NA,NA,TRBV9,TGTGCCAGCAGCGTAGGCGACAGCTTTAATGAAAAACTGTTTTTT,CASSVGDSFNEKLFF
TRBJ2-7,NA,NA,TRBV5-1,TGCGCCAGCAGCTGGAGCCGAGGCATAGGTTACGAGCAGTACTTC,CASSWSRGIGYEQYF